One and the same sample provided the 28 T cell receptor beta chains below, sequenced in a study of identical twins. Via MiXCR, TCRdb re-called the 5' RACE reads, giving one row per CDR3 protein. Altogether approximately 1.8 million distinct CDR3 sequences are present, more than 30% being singletons, with the ten largest covering about 0.27%. Sequencing was carried out using cord blood. Receptor source: a newborn girl in good health.

The chain combines TRBV12-3 or TRBV12-4 with TRBJ1-1; D ambiguous. The CDR3 spans 13 residues. The germline V and J ends were trimmed by 4 bases and 1 base, with 7 bases remaining between them. As DNA, the CDR3 is TGTGCCAGCAGTTATTCACCGAACACTGAAGCTTTCTTT. This sequence encodes CASSYSPNTEAFF.

This clonotype was counted only a few times. The rearrangement uses TRBV5-4 and TRBJ1-2; no clear D. V dropped 1 base and J dropped 0 bases, with 13 bases sitting between them. The germline V gene has CDR1 SGHNT and CDR2 YYREEE (reference sequence). CDR3 length: 16 amino acids. The CDR3 reads CASSLSQNPANYGYTF. DNA of the CDR3: TGTGCCAGCAGCTTGTCACAGAACCCAGCTAACTATGGCTACACCTTC.

This clonotype showed up just a few times. This CDR3 is CASSSPENTDTQYF. CDR3 nucleotides: TGTGCCAGCAGTTCCCCGGAGAACACAGATACGCAGTATTTT. The rearrangement uses TRBV12-3 or TRBV12-4 and TRBJ2-3, with unresolved D. The CDR3 has 14 residues. Trimming shortened V by 4 bases and J by 2 bases, and 10 bases separated the two germline ends.

V is TRBV5-6 and J is TRBJ2-1; 11 nucleotides align to TRBD2. The V gene end was trimmed by 4 bases and the J gene end by 7 bases; junction bases not matched to a gene: 13. This CDR3 is 17 amino acids long. Germline loops: CDR1 SGHDT, CDR2 YYEEEE. CDR3 bases: TGTGCCAGCAGCCCCGGGGGTAGCGGGGGGGCGCGGAATGAGCAGTTCTTC. This translates into CASSPGGSGGARNEQFF.

At least ten counts were recorded for this clonotype. V is TRBV27 and J is TRBJ1-5; 8 bases line up with TRBD1. Germline CDR1 reads MNHEY; CDR2 reads SMNVEV (reference sequence). This CDR3 comprises 15 residues. V was clipped by 7 bases and J by 2 bases; unmatched bases: 7. In DNA form, the CDR3 reads TGTGCCAGCATGCGGACAGGGATTGGCAATCAGCCCCAGCATTTT. Protein: CASMRTGIGNQPQHF.

CDR3 loop: CASRLPGQGTDTQYF. The CDR3 nucleotides read TGTGCCAGCAGACTACCCGGGCAGGGCACAGATACGCAGTATTTT. The chain is built from TRBV5-6 and TRBJ2-3; D uncertain. V was pared by 5 bases and J by 1 base, with 14 bases between. Germline CDR1 SGHDT, CDR2 YYEEEE. There are 15 residues in the CDR3. The whole variable domain, filled in from reference TRBV5-6 and TRBJ2-3, reads DAGVTQSPTHLIKTRGQQVTLRCSPKSGHDTVSWYQQALGQGPQFIFQYYEEEERQRGNFPDRFSGHQFPNYSSELNVNALLLGDSALYLCASRLPGQGTDTQYFGPGTRLTVL.

The gene calls are TRBV20-1 and TRBJ1-6; D may be TRBD1 (5 bases). The CDR3 is 14 residues long. Trimming removed 2 bases from V and 5 bases from J, with 10 bases in between. The germline gives CDR1 DFQATT, CDR2 SNEGSKA (reference sequence). The CDR3: CSARLQGNNSPLHF. The CDR3 DNA is TGCAGTGCTAGACTCCAGGGCAATAATTCACCCCTCCACTTT.

The rearrangement uses TRBV20-1 and TRBJ1-2; D gene ambiguous. Germline-derived CDR1 and CDR2 are DFQATT and SNEGSKA (reference sequence). The CDR3 consists of 9 residues. The CDR3 coding sequence is TGCAGCGGTCCCTATGGCTACACCTTC. As protein: CSGPYGYTF.

The chain uses TRBV28 and TRBJ2-7; 9 bases map to TRBD2. CDR3 length equals 15 residues. Germline trimming cut 6 bases from V and 1 base from J; bases unmatched to any gene: 7. Per germline, CDR1 MDHEN and CDR2 SYDVKM. CDR3 loop: CASSLIAGVSYEQYF. CDR3 nucleotide sequence: TGTGCCAGCAGCCTTATAGCGGGAGTGTCCTACGAGCAGTACTTC.

CDR3 nucleotides: TGTGCCAGCAGCCAAGAGGTTTCGAGGGTTGGCTATGGCTACACCTTC. Its translation: CASSQEVSRVGYGYTF. V gene TRBV14 combines with J gene TRBJ1-2; unclear D gene. V lost 0 bases and J lost 4, with 15 bases in between. CDR3 length: 16 amino acids. Germline CDR1 reads SGHDN; CDR2 reads FVKESK.

As regards this clonotype: Being one base from a much bigger clone, this may be a read error. The chain couples TRBV6-6 to TRBJ2-3; D may be TRBD2 (5 bases). This CDR3 is 14 amino acids long. V gave up 10 bases and J gave up 2 bases, with 16 bases separating them. Germline V gives CDR1 MNHNY, CDR2 SVGAGI (reference sequence). CDR3 residues: CATKGLSNTDTQYF. The DNA for the CDR3 is TGTGCCACCAAAGGACTGTCGAACACAGATACGCAGTATTTT.

The J gene is TRBJ2-7, the V gene TRBV5-5; D not resolved. Per germline, CDR1 SGHKS and CDR2 YYEKEE (reference sequence). The CDR3 spans 11 residues. Between the trimmed V and J ends, which lost 4 bases and 12 bases, there was a span of 14 bases. The CDR3 is CASSQEVSLYF. The CDR3 region has the DNA TGTGCCAGCAGCCAAGAAGTTTCGCTGTACTTC.

V gene TRBV20-1 combines with J gene TRBJ1-4; D is perhaps TRBD1 (6 bases). Germline lookup yields CDR1 DFQATT and CDR2 SNEGSKA (reference sequence). The CDR3 loop spans 14 amino acids. V was shortened by 4 bases and J by 5 bases, with 14 bases between the two germline ends. CDR3 protein: CSAKGDGQNEKLFF. CDR3 DNA sequence: TGCAGTGCTAAGGGGGACGGTCAAAATGAAAAACTGTTTTTT.

V and J are TRBV6-5 and TRBJ2-3; the match to TRBD2 covers 8 bases. The CDR3 spans 16 residues. V dropped 7 bases and J dropped 6; count of bases not matched to a gene: 15. CDR1 MNHEY and CDR2 SVGAGI come from the germline V gene. The CDR3 loop is CASILFSGAHVDTQYF. Written as DNA, the CDR3 is TGTGCCAGCATCCTATTTAGCGGGGCCCACGTTGATACGCAGTATTTT.

This clonotype was detected ten times or more. The rearrangement links TRBV3-1 to TRBJ2-1, with 12 positions matching TRBD2. Trimming removed 4 bases from V and 13 bases from J; junction bases left unmatched: 5. This CDR3 spans 13 amino acids. CDR1 and CDR2 (germline): LGHDT, YNNKEL (reference sequence). CDR3 DNA sequence: TGTGCCAGCAGCCTCGGACTAGCGGGAAAACAGTTCTTC. Its translation: CASSLGLAGKQFF.

The CDR3 sequence is CASSQGGLSGDTQYF. The CDR3 region has the DNA TGTGCCAGCAGCCAAGGGGGCCTTTCGGGAGATACGCAGTATTTT. The chain links TRBV3-1 to TRBJ2-3; possibly TRBD1 for D (5 bases). This CDR3 has 15 residues. Germline V gene lookup returns CDR1 LGHDT and CDR2 YNNKEL (reference sequence). V was trimmed by 1 base and J by 5 bases, leaving 13 bases between them.

This clonotype has more than one count but fewer than ten. The chain uses TRBV2 and TRBJ2-3, with a tentative D call TRBD1 (5 bases). Germline V gene sequence: CDR1 SNHLY, CDR2 FYNNEI. V was clipped by 6 bases and J by 2 bases, with 6 bases between them. The CDR3 totals 12 residues. CDR3 nucleotide sequence: TGTGCCAGCAGACAGGTCACAGATACGCAGTATTTT. Its translation: CASRQVTDTQYF. Based on the CDR3 plus reference TRBV2 and TRBJ2-3, the full variable domain is EPEVTQTPSHQVTQMGQEVILRCVPISNHLYFYWYRQILGQKVEFLVSFYNNEISEKSEIFDDQFSVERPDGSNFTLKIRSTKLEDSAMYFCASRQVTDTQYFGPGTRLTVL.

The chain combines TRBV7-2 with TRBJ2-1; 10 bases are shared with TRBD2. The CDR3 spans 17 residues. Unmatched junction bases numbered 5, after V lost 1 base and J lost 2 bases. The germline V gene encodes CDR1 SGHTA and CDR2 FQGNSA. This CDR3 reads CASSLGPGTSAYNEQFF. CDR3 bases: TGTGCCAGCAGCTTAGGTCCCGGGACTAGCGCCTACAATGAGCAGTTCTTC.

The chain has TRBV20-1 and TRBJ1-1; TRBD1 is a possible D gene (5 bases). Germline V gives CDR1 DFQATT, CDR2 SNEGSKA (reference sequence). The CDR3 sequence is 12 residues long. The V gene lost 7 bases and the J gene lost 5 bases, with 14 bases spanning the gap. The CDR3 spells CSGRKGRTEAFF. The CDR3 region has the DNA TGCAGTGGCCGTAAGGGGAGGACTGAAGCTTTCTTT.

This clonotype turned up a few times. The chain uses TRBV3-1 and TRBJ2-3; 10 nucleotides align to TRBD2. J gave up 5 bases and V 7 bases, and 12 bases lay outside the gene matches. Germline V gene lookup returns CDR1 LGHDT and CDR2 YNNKEL (reference sequence). CDR3 length: 16 residues. The CDR3: CASTKSGLAGVDTQYF. CDR3 in DNA: TGTGCCAGCACCAAAAGTGGGCTAGCGGGGGTAGATACGCAGTATTTT.

The sample holds a few counts of this clonotype. The CDR3 sequence is CASSQARTSGGAVSTDTQYF. In nucleotides, the CDR3 is TGTGCCAGCAGCCAAGCTCGGACTAGCGGGGGGGCTGTCAGCACAGATACGCAGTATTTT. The V gene is TRBV3-1, the J gene TRBJ2-3; 15 positions agree with TRBD2. Germline V gives CDR1 LGHDT, CDR2 YNNKEL (reference sequence). V dropped 1 base and J dropped 0; count of bases not matched to a gene: 8. The CDR3 sequence is 20 residues long.

This clonotype was counted ten times or more. The gene calls are TRBV2 and TRBJ2-4; 8 bases are shared with TRBD2. The V gene end was trimmed by 4 bases and the J gene end by 1 base; junction bases not matched to a gene: 3. The CDR3 spans 15 residues. Germline V gene sequence: CDR1 SNHLY, CDR2 FYNNEI. The CDR3: CASSVLAAAKNIQYF. The CDR3 nucleotides are TGTGCCAGCAGTGTACTAGCGGCGGCCAAAAACATTCAGTACTTC.

This clonotype was seen repeatedly, ten times or more. The chain uses TRBV4-2 and TRBJ2-4; 10 bases agree with TRBD2. The V segment lost 3 bases and the J segment 8 bases; nucleotides outside the gene matches: 7. This CDR3 spans 15 amino acids. The germline V gene encodes CDR1 LGHNA and CDR2 YNFKEQ. The CDR3 DNA sequence: TGTGCCAGCAGCCAGGCCGGGACTAGCGCCGACATTCAGTACTTC. Its translation is CASSQAGTSADIQYF.

This chain uses TRBV5-1 with TRBJ2-1; 14 bases line up with TRBD2. After removal of 4 bases from V and 0 bases from J, the junction contained 3 bases not matched to a gene. The CDR3 covers 17 residues. Germline CDR1 is SGHRS and CDR2 is YFSETQ. CDR3 DNA: TGCGCCAGCAGCGAGGGGACTAGCGGGAGCTCCTACAATGAGCAGTTCTTC. The encoded protein is CASSEGTSGSSYNEQFF.

This chain uses TRBV7-2 with TRBJ2-3; D is undetermined. This CDR3 spans 15 amino acids. V dropped 3 bases and J dropped 2 bases, with 12 bases sitting between them. Germline CDR1 SGHTA, CDR2 FQGNSA. CDR3 nucleotides: TGTGCCAGCAGCTTCGACTTCCCTATCACAGATACGCAGTATTTT. Protein product: CASSFDFPITDTQYF.

This clonotype has at least ten counts. The gene calls are TRBV12-3 or TRBV12-4 and TRBJ2-1; TRBD2 matches 9 bases. The CDR3 loop spans 14 amino acids. After removal of 2 bases from V and 7 bases from J, the junction contained 3 bases not matched to a gene. Here the CDR3 reads CASSLLAGSNEQFF. DNA for the CDR3: TGTGCCAGCAGTTTACTAGCGGGAAGTAATGAGCAGTTCTTC.

This clonotype was picked up a small number of times. The chain links TRBV6-5 to TRBJ2-4; 10 positions match TRBD2. The DNA matches TRBJ2-7 better at its end, which makes the J call doubtful. Germline CDR1 is MNHEY and CDR2 is SVGAGI. There are 18 residues in the CDR3. Here the CDR3 reads CASSYSAYTSGEGCEQYF. The CDR3 nucleotides are TGTGCCAGCAGTTACTCCGCCTATACTAGCGGGGAAGGGTGCGAGCAGTACTTC.

The V and J genes are TRBV25-1 and TRBJ1-1; D perhaps matches TRBD1 (6 bases). CDR1 is MGHDK and CDR2 is SYGVNS in the germline V gene. CDR3 length: 19 residues. V was cut by 8 bases and J by 0 bases, with 28 bases left in between. The CDR3 here is CASLNKQVGDILVNTEAFF. Here the CDR3 DNA reads TGTGCCAGCCTTAATAAGCAAGTGGGGGACATCCTCGTGAACACTGAAGCTTTCTTT. Filled out from reference TRBV25-1 and TRBJ1-1, the complete variable domain reads EADIYQTPRYLVIGTGKKITLECSQTMGHDKMYWYQQDPGMELHLIHYSYGVNSTEKGDLSSESTVSRIRTEHFPLTLESARPSHTSQYLCASLNKQVGDILVNTEAFFGQGTRLTVV.